The clone carrying this T cell receptor beta chain has at least ten counts. The antigen remains undetermined. The sample is drawn from a study of T cell repertoires in cytomegalovirus infection. Study in general: Indicated by public TCR beta signatures were CMV infection and matching HLA type.

Trimming shortened V by 0 bases and J by 1 base, and 8 bases separated the two germline ends. CDR3 size: 15 residues. Germline CDR1 is SGHRS and CDR2 is YFSETQ. Whole-study findings and limits: The ex vivo response was dominated by HLA-C-restricted CMV-specific TCR beta clonotypes. Cumulated frequencies of public TCR beta families served to identify carriers of CMV plus the relevant HLA.

One entry per CDR3 protein, called by TCRdb with MiXCR from the reads. The sample shows 250,000 to 300,000 distinct CDR3 sequences, approximately 15% of them seen only once. This chain links TRBV5-1 with TRBJ1-5; the D is unclear. The sample was CD8+ T cells from PBMCs. The TCR sequence derives from a human donor in good health (CMV status not recorded). Some clones in this sample may be carry-over from other donors' samples. In DNA, the CDR3 is TGCGCCAGCAGCTTGGGCGACAACAGCAATCAGCCCCAGCATTTT. This codes for CASSLGDNSNQPQHF.